This TCR beta chain was identified during a study of human T cells and chemical hapten exposure. V was clipped by 1 base and J by 2 bases, with 16 bases between them. Germline V gives CDR1 LGHNA, CDR2 YNFKEQ. The CDR3 has 17 residues. Using its own MiXCR run on the RACE reads, TCRdb lists one record per CDR3 protein. The table lists approximately 260,000 distinct CDR3 sequences, almost 8% of them singletons. Time point given: pre-sensitization, week 0. Treatment noted: therapeutic diphenylcyclopropenone sensitization with weekly scalp DPC. V gene TRBV4-2 combines with J gene TRBJ2-3, with D perhaps TRBD2 (5 bases). Sequences were derived from whole blood, sampled in connection with sensitization to the hapten diphenylcyclopropenone (DPC). This receptor was obtained from a man aged 18 to 30 with alopecia areata. Some clones in this sample may be carry-over from other donors' samples. In DNA, the CDR3 is TGTGCCAGCAGCCAAGCGCTGACTACCGGAATCACAGATACGCAGTATTTT. Its protein product is CASSQALTTGITDTQYF.